This TCR beta chain derives from a study of spatial heterogeneity in lung cancer. The library protocol tagged each TCR cDNA with a unique molecular identifier. Each CDR3 protein gets one entry after TCRdb re-called the 5' RACE reads with MiXCR. The sample has 75,000 to 85,000 distinct CDR3 sequences, approximately 20% seen once. V dropped 4 bases and J dropped 5 bases, with 20 bases sitting between them. This CDR3 has 16 residues. Germline V lookup: CDR1 SGHRS, CDR2 YFSETQ. Specified time point: sample taken at primary tumor resection. Whole RNA came from tumor, nontumor lung or frozen PBMC and was sequenced without being sorted.

The gene calls are TRBV5-1 and TRBJ2-3, with D maybe TRBD2 (6 bases). This receptor was taken from a male donor with early-stage non-small cell lung cancer. The sequences come from PBMCs, collected at surgery. CDR3 amino acids: CASSPRGGGIGDTQYF. The DNA of the CDR3 is TGCGCCAGCAGCCCCCGAGGTGGAGGGATTGGAGATACGCAGTATTTT.